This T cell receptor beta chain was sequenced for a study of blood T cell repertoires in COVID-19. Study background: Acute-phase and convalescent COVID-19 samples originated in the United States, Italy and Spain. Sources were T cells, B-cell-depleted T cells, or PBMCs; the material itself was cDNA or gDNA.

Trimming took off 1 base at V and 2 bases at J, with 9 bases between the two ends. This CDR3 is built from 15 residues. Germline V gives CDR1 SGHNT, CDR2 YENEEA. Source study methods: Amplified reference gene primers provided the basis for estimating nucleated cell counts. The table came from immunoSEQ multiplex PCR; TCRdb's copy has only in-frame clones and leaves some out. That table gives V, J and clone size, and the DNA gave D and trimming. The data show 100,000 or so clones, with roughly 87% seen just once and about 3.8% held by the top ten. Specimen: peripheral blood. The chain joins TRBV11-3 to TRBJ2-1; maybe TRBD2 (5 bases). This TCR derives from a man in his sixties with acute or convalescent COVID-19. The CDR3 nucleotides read TGTGCCAGCAGCTTAGCGGGAACCACCTACAATGAGCAGTTCTTC. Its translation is CASSLAGTTYNEQFF.